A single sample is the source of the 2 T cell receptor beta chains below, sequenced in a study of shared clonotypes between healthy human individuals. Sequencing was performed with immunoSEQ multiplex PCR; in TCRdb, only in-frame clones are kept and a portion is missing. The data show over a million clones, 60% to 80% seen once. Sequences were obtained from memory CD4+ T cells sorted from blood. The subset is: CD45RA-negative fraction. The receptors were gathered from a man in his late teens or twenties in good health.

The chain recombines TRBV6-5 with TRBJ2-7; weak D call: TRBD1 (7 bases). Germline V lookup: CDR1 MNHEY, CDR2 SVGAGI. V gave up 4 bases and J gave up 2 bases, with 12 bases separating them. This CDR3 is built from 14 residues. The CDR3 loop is CASSLRRGAYEQYF. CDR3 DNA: TGTGCCAGCAGTTTGCGCAGGGGGGCCTACGAGCAGTACTTC.

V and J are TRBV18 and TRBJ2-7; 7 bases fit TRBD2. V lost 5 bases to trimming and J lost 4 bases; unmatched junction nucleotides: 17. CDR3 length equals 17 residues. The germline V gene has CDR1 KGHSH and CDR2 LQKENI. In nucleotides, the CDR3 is TGTGCCAGCTCATCTCCCGTGGCTAGCGGCACTAGTTACGAGCAGTACTTC. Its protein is CASSSPVASGTSYEQYF.